The 10 T cell receptor beta chains presented below share a single source sample, sequenced in a study of T-cell reconstitution after alpha-beta-depleted transplantation in children. This sample's TCRbeta library carried unique molecular identifier barcodes. TCRdb redid the calling of the PCR reads with MiXCR, one entry per CDR3 protein. The sample lists 350,000 to 400,000 distinct CDR3 sequences, around 21% occurring once. This specimen consisted of PBMCs from the stem cell graft donor, obtained from the stem cell graft. These receptors came from a human donor who donated a stem cell graft to a child with acute myeloid leukemia.

V gene TRBV28 combines with J gene TRBJ2-7, with D unresolved. Germline V gene lookup returns CDR1 MDHEN and CDR2 SYDVKM. The V gene lost 3 bases and the J gene lost 0 bases, with 9 bases spanning the gap. The CDR3 has 14 amino acids. For the CDR3, the DNA is TGTGCCAGCAGTTTCATCCGGGCCTCCTACGAGCAGTACTTC. Translating it yields CASSFIRASYEQYF.

V gene TRBV28 combines with J gene TRBJ2-7; D gene unclear. V lost 6 bases and J 7 bases, leaving 19 bases between the germline ends. The length of the CDR3 is 14 residues. Germline CDR1 and CDR2: MDHEN and SYDVKM. The CDR3 coding sequence is TGTGCCAGCAGACTCCCGGGCCAGGCCTGGGAGCAGTACTTC. Protein product: CASRLPGQAWEQYF.

This clonotype was seen a handful of times. This rearrangement joins TRBV28 to TRBJ2-3, with 12 bases lining up with TRBD2. Losses at the gene ends were 6 bases for V and 3 bases for J; bases not matched to a gene: 4. Germline V CDR1 and CDR2: MDHEN, SYDVKM. This CDR3 has 15 amino acids. CDR3 nucleotide sequence: TGTGCCAGCAGCTCCGGGACTAGCGGGACAGATACGCAGTATTTT. Its translation is CASSSGTSGTDTQYF.

This clonotype was seen a handful of times. The chain is built from TRBV12-3 or TRBV12-4 and TRBJ1-1, with no clear D. The CDR3 has 14 residues. Trimming pared 0 bases from V and 3 bases from J, leaving 8 bases between. CDR3 loop: CASSLASSDTEAFF. DNA of the CDR3: TGTGCCAGCAGTTTAGCCTCATCGGACACTGAAGCTTTCTTT.

There are many counts of this clonotype. The gene calls are TRBV29-1 and TRBJ2-3; D is tentatively TRBD1 or TRBD2 (5 bases each). The CDR3 extends over 11 amino acids. V lost 7 bases to trimming and J lost 11 bases, with 16 bases between them. Germline V gene lookup returns CDR1 SQVTM and CDR2 ANQGSEA. The CDR3 here is CSGNGGREQYF. The CDR3 DNA sequence: TGCAGCGGGAATGGGGGTCGGGAGCAGTATTTT.

This clonotype was recorded a few times. The V and J genes are TRBV12-3 or TRBV12-4 and TRBJ2-5, with D uncertain. This CDR3 contains 14 residues. V dropped 5 bases and J dropped 5 bases, with 15 bases sitting between them. CDR3 nucleotides: TGTGCCAGCAGTCGCCCCCCCGCCCAGGAGACCCAGTACTTC. It translates to CASSRPPAQETQYF.

This chain links TRBV7-6 with TRBJ2-7, with TRBD2 matching 9 bases. The CDR3 has 13 residues. The V gene's germline CDR1 is SGHVS and CDR2 FNYEAQ. J was trimmed by 2 bases and V by 8 bases; bases with no gene match: 4. CDR3 region: CASAGLATYEQYF. The CDR3 bases are TGTGCCAGCGCGGGACTAGCCACCTACGAGCAGTACTTC.

This clonotype was counted a few times. The chain couples TRBV5-5 to TRBJ2-2, with TRBD1 as a possible D gene (6 bases). Trimming pared 6 bases from V and 5 bases from J, leaving 17 bases between. CDR3 size: 15 residues. Germline V gives CDR1 SGHKS, CDR2 YYEKEE (reference sequence). The CDR3 region is CASTSGVVLTGELFF. The CDR3 nucleotides read TGTGCCAGCACCTCAGGGGTTGTTCTGACCGGGGAGCTGTTTTTT.

The chain has TRBV7-3 and TRBJ2-1, with 11 bases that match TRBD2. The V segment lost 6 bases and the J segment 4 bases; nucleotides outside the gene matches: 5. Germline V gene data show CDR1 as SGHTA and CDR2 as FQGTGA. The CDR3 spans 15 residues. The CDR3: CASSGSSGRYNEQFF. CDR3 nucleotides: TGTGCCAGCAGTGGATCTAGCGGGAGGTACAATGAGCAGTTCTTC.

The genes are TRBV28 and TRBJ1-1; no clear D. This CDR3 comprises 16 residues. Per germline, CDR1 MDHEN and CDR2 SYDVKM. Trimming shortened V by 2 bases and J by 1 base, and 14 bases separated the two germline ends. The CDR3 DNA is TGTGCCAGCAGTTTAGCTGGGGAACAGTCGAACACTGAAGCTTTCTTT. Amino acids: CASSLAGEQSNTEAFF.